This T cell receptor (beta chain) appears in the sequencing data of a study of T cells after yellow fever vaccination (dated by TCRdb to between 2018 and 2020). Regarding the research as a whole: The SMART-Seq v4 Ultra Low Input RNA kit was used to prepare libraries from fractions with low cell numbers. Two healthy male donors made up the cohort, one aged 18 to 29 years and the other aged 30 to 39 years. Blood samples were taken at several timepoints before and after primary and secondary immunization, and bulk PBMC replicates and cell subsets were isolated. To follow T-cell clones before and after primary and booster YFV17D yellow fever vaccination, bulk TCR alpha and beta repertoires were sequenced over time.

Paper-wide results and their limitations: The secondary T-cell response was weaker than the primary response but faster, peaking on day 5 instead of day 15. A small fraction of clonotypes appeared in both the CD4 and CD8 compartments, likely as a result of convergent recombination. After the booster, most clones that had expanded after primary vaccination were detected again (around 97% of CD4 and 88% of CD8), suggesting broad maintenance of memory. Computational filtering was needed because FACS-sorted repertoires could contain abundant contaminating clonotypes from the bulk population. Because only a couple of donors were included in the study, the extent to which the findings can be generalized is limited.

Including cysteine and phenylalanine, the CDR3 has 13 amino acids. CDR3 DNA only is kept here, 39 bases in frame from base 1. Trimming costs V 7 bases and J 0 bases, and their ends lie 8 bases apart. CDR1 and CDR2 were assigned from the germline V gene as ENHRY and SYGVKD. Only a few counts were recorded for this clonotype. The specificity of this receptor is unknown. No base-level quality is on record; no much larger clone is a single base apart. TCR cDNA was synthesized by 5'RACE template switching, which introduced a universal primer site and unique molecular identifiers. Priming of cDNA synthesis was performed from both the TCR alpha and TCR beta constant segments. Libraries were amplified in two PCR steps, with sample barcodes and sequencing adapters added in the second step. Sequencing of libraries was performed on Illumina HiSeq 2500 (2x100 bp) or NovaSeq (2x150 bp). Under the source paper's analysis protocol: MIGEC handled demultiplexing of reads and collapsing into UMI consensus sequences, while MiXCR performed V(D)J alignment. Using edgeR on replicate PBMC samples, clonotypes were called vaccine-responding if FDR was below 0.01 and the log2 fold change was above 5 up to day 15. CD4 or CD8 identity was assigned to each bulk clonotype according to whether the clonotype was present at higher abundance in the sequenced CD4 repertoire or the sequenced CD8 repertoire. TCRdb reprocessed the public reads (quality trimming at Q25 with fastp, clone calling with MiXCR) and kept in-frame beta chains. Identical CDR3 proteins give one entry, which carries the most common genes and DNA. The V and J calls follow TCRdb's processing rather than the paper's. A total of 450,000 to 650,000 distinct CDR3 sequences appear in this sample, about 13% of them only once. The ten biggest clones cover roughly an eighth of the sample.

The treatment or condition label, as the study defines it: live attenuated yellow fever vaccine strain. Two biological replicates of bulk PBMCs were collected at each blood-draw timepoint. A standard Ficoll-Paque protocol was used to isolate PBMCs from peripheral blood. TriZol was used to extract RNA from bulk PBMCs, CD4 and CD8 fractions, and dextramer-positive and dextramer-negative fractions. The TCR comes from a man aged 25 to 45 who received the YFV17D yellow fever vaccine. Here the chain combines TRBV10-3 and TRBJ2-3; the D gene is perhaps TRBD2, from 5 matching bases. The starting material was PBMCs, obtained on the day of the yellow fever booster vaccination. The nucleotide sequence reads TGTGCCATCACCCGCGGGAGCACAGATACGCAGTATTTT. Translation gives CAITRGSTDTQYF.